This passage covers 7 T cell receptor beta chains from one sample sequenced in a study of cytomegalovirus exposure and HLA in healthy donors. 13 Jbeta primers and 60 Vbeta primers were used for the PCR. Using immunoSEQ multiplex PCR, the repertoire was profiled, and TCRdb retains in-frame clones only, with some absent. The table records over 120,000 clones, around 70% of them present only once. The specimen sequenced was PBMCs. Every receptor here comes from a woman in her sixties in good health and CMV-seropositive.

V gene TRBV4-1 combines with J gene TRBJ2-3, with 11 bases that match TRBD2. There are 17 residues in the CDR3. Germline assignment: CDR1 MGHRA and CDR2 YSYEKL. The J segment lost 4 bases and the V segment lost 0 bases, leaving 6 bases of the junction unmatched. CDR3: CASSQDQLAGGPDTQYF. The CDR3 nucleotides read TGCGCCAGCAGCCAAGATCAGCTAGCGGGAGGCCCAGATACGCAGTATTTT.

The V and J genes are TRBV27 and TRBJ2-7, with D possibly being TRBD1 (6 bases). Trimming pared 0 bases from V and 3 bases from J, leaving 18 bases between. The CDR3 covers 17 residues. The germline CDR1 and CDR2 sequences are MNHEY and SMNVEV (reference sequence). As DNA, the CDR3 is TGTGCCAGCAGTTTATCCCCTTCACAGACAGGTTACTACGAGCAGTACTTC. This codes for CASSLSPSQTGYYEQYF.

This chain connects TRBV2 to TRBJ1-1; 9 bases map to TRBD1. Germline lookup yields CDR1 SNHLY and CDR2 FYNNEI. The CDR3 has 17 amino acids. V was pared by 8 bases and J by 5 bases, with 18 bases of the junction left unmatched. The CDR3 reads CASPSVGQGTFWTEAFF. The CDR3 DNA is TGTGCCAGCCCGAGCGTTGGACAGGGGACATTTTGGACTGAAGCTTTCTTT.

This clone has just a few counts. The chain employs TRBV19 and TRBJ2-1; 9 nucleotides line up with TRBD1. The germline gives CDR1 LNHDA, CDR2 SQIVND (reference sequence). The CDR3 length is 14 residues. The junction had 8 bases not matched to a gene; V was cut back by 7 bases and J by 7 bases. CDR3 sequence reads: CASTRTGAGNEQFF. The CDR3 DNA follows: TGTGCCAGTACCCGGACAGGGGCAGGGAATGAGCAGTTCTTC.

J is TRBJ2-2 and V is TRBV5-1; 7 bases map to TRBD1. V gave up 2 bases and J gave up 1 base; unmatched junction bases: 5. Germline CDR1 is SGHRS and CDR2 is YFSETQ. The CDR3 runs 16 residues. The DNA for the CDR3 is TGCGCCAGCAGCTTAGGGGACAGAATGAACACCGGGGAGCTGTTTTTT. This sequence encodes CASSLGDRMNTGELFF. Full variable domain (missing parts from reference TRBV5-1 and TRBJ2-2): KAGVTQTPRYLIKTRGQQVTLSCSPISGHRSVSWYQQTPGQGLQFLFEYFSETQRNKGNFPGRFSGRQFSNSRSEMNVSTLELGDSALYLCASSLGDRMNTGELFFGEGSRLTVL.

This clone was counted between two and nine times. The chain combines TRBV2 with TRBJ1-1, with D hard to call. The CDR3 loop spans 13 amino acids. Germline-derived CDR1 and CDR2 are SNHLY and FYNNEI. V lost 0 bases to trimming and J lost 6 bases, with 8 bases between them. The CDR3 region is CASSEALSSEAFF. The CDR3 DNA is TGTGCCAGCAGTGAAGCGCTTAGTTCTGAAGCTTTCTTT.

This clone was seen a few times. The chain joins TRBV4-2 to TRBJ2-7, with 9 bases fitting TRBD2. CDR1 and CDR2 from the germline V gene are LGHNA and YNFKEQ. J lost 3 bases, V lost 1 base, and 4 bases had no gene match. This CDR3 comprises 15 residues. In DNA, the CDR3 is TGTGCCAGCAGCCAAGGAGGAGCGGGAGGCTACGAGCAGTACTTC. Encoded protein: CASSQGGAGGYEQYF.